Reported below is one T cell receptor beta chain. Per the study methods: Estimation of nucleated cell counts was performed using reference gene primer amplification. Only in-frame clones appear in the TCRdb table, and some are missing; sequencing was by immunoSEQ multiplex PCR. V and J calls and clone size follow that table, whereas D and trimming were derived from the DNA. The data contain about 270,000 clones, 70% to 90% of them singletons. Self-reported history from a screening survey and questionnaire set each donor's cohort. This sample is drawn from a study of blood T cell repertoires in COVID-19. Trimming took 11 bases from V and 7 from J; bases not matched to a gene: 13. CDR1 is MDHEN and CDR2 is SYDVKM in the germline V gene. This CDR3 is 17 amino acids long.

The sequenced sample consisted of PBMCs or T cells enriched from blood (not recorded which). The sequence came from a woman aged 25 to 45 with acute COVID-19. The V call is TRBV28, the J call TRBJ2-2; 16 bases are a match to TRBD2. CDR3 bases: TGTGCCGCGGGGGGACTAGCGGGAGGGCCCTCTGGCGGGGAGCTGTTTTTT. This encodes CAAGGLAGGPSGGELFF. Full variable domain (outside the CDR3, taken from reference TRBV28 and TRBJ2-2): DVKVTQSSRYLVKRTGEKVFLECVQDMDHENMFWYRQDPGLGLRLIYFSYDVKMKEKGDIPEGYSVSREKKERFSLILESASTNQTSMYLCAAGGLAGGPSGGELFFGEGSRLTVL.